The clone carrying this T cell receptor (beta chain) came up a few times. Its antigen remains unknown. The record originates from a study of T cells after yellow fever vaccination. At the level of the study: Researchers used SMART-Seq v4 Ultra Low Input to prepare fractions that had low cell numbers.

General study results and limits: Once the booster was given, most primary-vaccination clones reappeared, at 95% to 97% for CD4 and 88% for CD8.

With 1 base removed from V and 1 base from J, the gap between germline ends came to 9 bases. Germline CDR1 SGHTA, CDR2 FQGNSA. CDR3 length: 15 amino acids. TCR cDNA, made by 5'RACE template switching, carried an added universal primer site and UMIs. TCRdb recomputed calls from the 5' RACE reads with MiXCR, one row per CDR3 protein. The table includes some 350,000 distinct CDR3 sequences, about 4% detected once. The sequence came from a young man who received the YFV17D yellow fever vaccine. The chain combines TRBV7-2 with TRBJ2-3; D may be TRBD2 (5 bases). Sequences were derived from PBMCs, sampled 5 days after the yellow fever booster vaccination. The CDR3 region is CASSLGTPRTDTQYF. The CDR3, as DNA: TGTGCCAGCAGCTTAGGGACTCCCCGCACAGATACGCAGTATTTT.